Listed below are T cell receptor beta chains from one sample, sequenced in a study of cytomegalovirus exposure and HLA in healthy donors. Clones were sequenced by immunoSEQ multiplex PCR, and TCRdb holds only the in-frame ones, with some missing. The repertoire shows 60,000 to 80,000 clones; the top ten hold about 0.76%. Input material: PBMCs. The receptors shown here come from a boy between 5 and 17 years old in good health and CMV-seronegative. CDR3s include the opening cysteine and the closing phenylalanine or tryptophan. The D gene is left open where the match is weak.

>TRBD1|TRBJ2-7|TRBV6-1
TGTGCCAGCAGCCCAGGGGGAACGTACGAGCAGTACTTC
CASSPGGTYEQYF
>NA|TRBJ2-7|TRBV4-2
TGTGCCAGCAGCCAAGGCGACACCGAGCAGTACTTC
CASSQGDTEQYF
>TRBD2|TRBJ2-7|TRBV25-1
TGTGCCAGCAGGGGTAGCGGGGTCTCCTACGAGCAGTACTTC
CASRGSGVSYEQYF
>TRBD2|TRBJ2-3|TRBV29-1
TGCAGCGTTGAGCAGCGGGGGGCGGCAGATACGCAGTATTTT
CSVEQRGAADTQYF
>TRBD2|TRBJ2-7|TRBV9
TGTGCCAGCAGCGCCGGGAGGGAGCGAGGAGAGCAGTACTTC
CASSAGRERGEQYF
>TRBD2|TRBJ2-7|TRBV6-1
TGTGCCAGCAGTGAAGCGGGGGGGGTCAACGAGCAGTACTTC
CASSEAGGVNEQYF
>TRBD2|TRBJ2-3|TRBV2
TGTGCAGCTAGCGGGAGTAGCACAGATACGCAGTATTTT
CAASGSSTDTQYF
>TRBD1|TRBJ1-1|TRBV30
TGTGCCTGGAGTAGGGGACAGATGGAAGCTTTCTTT
CAWSRGQMEAFF
>TRBD2|TRBJ2-7|TRBV7-2
TGTGCCAGCAGCTCCTCTAGCGGGAGTTACGAGCAGTACTTC
CASSSSSGSYEQYF
>NA|TRBJ2-2|TRBV5-1
TGCGCCAGCAGCTTGGCCCAGAACACCGGGGAGCTGTTTTTT
CASSLAQNTGELFF
>TRBD2|TRBJ2-3|TRBV18
TGTGCCAGCTCACAGACTAGCGACTCTAGCACAGATACGCAGTATTTT
CASSQTSDSSTDTQYF
>TRBD1|TRBJ1-2|TRBV29-1
TGCAGCGTCGGGACAGGTTATGGCTACACCTTC
CSVGTGYGYTF
>TRBD2|TRBJ2-3|TRBV6-1
TGTGCCAGCAGTGAACGGGCGGGGGGCACAGATACGCAGTATTTT
CASSERAGGTDTQYF
>TRBD1|TRBJ2-1|TRBV27
TGTGCCAGCAGGGTAGGGGACAGGGAATTGGCTGAGCAGTTCTTC
CASRVGDRELAEQFF